This is a list of T cell receptor beta chains from one sample in a study of CD8 T cells in ankylosing spondylitis. Via MiXCR, TCRdb re-called the 5' RACE reads, giving one row per CDR3 protein. The sample lists about 140,000 distinct CDR3 sequences, roughly 8% occurring once. Material for sequencing was synovial fluid, either unsorted or a sorted T cell fraction (not recorded which). The receptors were gathered from a male donor with ankylosing spondylitis. The CDR3 runs from the conserved cysteine through the conserved F or W. The D gene is left open where the match is weak. Not every row has a clone size; where given, it reads once, few, many or a size class.

>TRBV29-1|TRBD1|many
CSAGTDYGYTF
>TRBV7-9|NA|NA
CASSSYRGANTEAFF
>TRBV7-2|NA|NA
CASSLKALNQFF
>TRBV7-9|NA|many
CASSLVGEETQYF
>TRBV6-5|NA|many
CASSYESGELFF
>TRBV18|NA|many
CASSPGRGDSNHPQHF
>TRBV11-2|NA|NA
CASSLDRLLTEQYF
>TRBV19|NA|few
CASSIPGGTEAFF
>TRBV7-3|NA|many
CASSFSPDSYQYF
>TRBV18|NA|many
CASSRDAEETQYF
>TRBV20-1|TRBD1|many
CSASDREKGQFF
>TRBV3-1|NA|many
CASKYDGRIQYF
>TRBV7-2|NA|many
CASSLANSPLHF
>TRBV20-1|TRBD2|NA
CSASPLAGGPTDTQYF
>TRBV12-3/TRBV12-4|TRBD2|few
CASSSGLNYNEQFF
>TRBV5-1|NA|many
CASSLRAGDTQYF
>TRBV5-6|TRBD1|few
CASSLRFTGAYEQYF
>TRBV11-2|TRBD2|NA
CASSDQREVPLDEQFF
>TRBV18|NA|NA
CASSPSGSPYEQYF
>TRBV6-2/TRBV6-3|TRBD2|NA
CATSLAGDANEQFF
>TRBV6-1|NA|few
CASSPQGGLAGEQYF
>TRBV2|NA|many
CASSATDANEKLFF
>TRBV10-1|NA|many
CARGRGRLNTEAFF
>TRBV28|TRBD1|few
CASILDRGTDTQYF
>TRBV27|NA|many
CASSTNRGGFYNEQFF
>TRBV27|NA|few
CASSRTARGTEAFF
>TRBV11-2|TRBD1|few
CASSPRPPGQGALYEQYF
>TRBV6-5|NA|NA
CASSYSRAAASTYTGELFF
>TRBV18|NA|few
CASSPHRDSDEQFF
>TRBV9|NA|NA
CASSPRGERFSPLHF
>TRBV20-1|TRBD1|few
CSARLDRVWGYTF
>TRBV20-1|NA|few
CSASPGHNSYEQYF
>TRBV4-2|TRBD1|NA
CASSRGGDRATEKLFF
>TRBV9|NA|NA
CASNTGLGETQYF
>TRBV6-6|NA|many
CASSPDRHNEQFF
>TRBV25-1|NA|many
CASSERANTGELFF
>TRBV7-9|TRBD1|many
CASSRQGLDYGYTF
>TRBV2|NA|few
CASRARDSSSDTQYF
>TRBV28|TRBD1|many
CASSIPGQGYGGETQYF
>TRBV20-1|NA|few
CSARDHSGEQFF
>TRBV7-2|TRBD2|NA
CASSAILALSYEQYF
>TRBV28|TRBD1|many
CASSRNRGSYNEQFF
>TRBV9|NA|medium-sized
CASSVATPADTQYF
>TRBV3-1|NA|many
CASSQATRSGLFF
>TRBV20-1|TRBD2|many
CSAPDSGGYNEQFF
>TRBV6-5|TRBD1|many
CASSFRGPNSPLHF
>TRBV7-2|TRBD2|many
CASSSSPSGRTETQYF
>TRBV18|NA|few
CASSSSTGAGELFF